This entry features one TCR beta chain sequence. TCRdb's table, derived via immunoSEQ multiplex PCR, lists solely in-frame clones and lacks some. This sample has under 85,000 clones; around 90% occur once, and the top ten carry over 0.35%. This entry is derived from a study of technical replicates of blood from several donors. CDR3 size: 15 residues. The germline V and J ends were trimmed by 4 bases and 5 bases, with 15 bases remaining between them. Germline V lookup: CDR1 SGHAT, CDR2 FQNNGV. Sequencing input: T cells isolated from PBMCs. The origin of this receptor is a human donor in good health. This chain uses TRBV11-2 with TRBJ2-1; TRBD1 might be the D (6 bases). CDR3 DNA sequence: TGTGCCAGCAGCTCGAGATTGACAGGCCACAATGAGCAGTTCTTC. Encoded protein: CASSSRLTGHNEQFF.